A selection of T cell receptor beta chains follows, all from one sample in a study of post-analysis software for immune sequencing data. TCRdb reprocessed the PCR reads with MiXCR, giving one entry per CDR3 protein. The data contain roughly 200,000 distinct CDR3 sequences, 29% of them seen just once; the ten biggest clones take up approximately 3.6%. The sample consisted of blood. Receptors were obtained from a girl between 2 and 17 years old with multiple sclerosis. CDR3s include the opening cysteine and the closing phenylalanine or tryptophan. The D gene is left open where the match is weak. Size is stated for part of the rows, as once, few or many counts, or as a class when the clone is expanded.

NA,few,TRBJ1-2,TRBV20-1,CSARDTDYGYTF,TGCAGTGCTAGAGATACTGATTATGGCTACACCTTC
NA,NA,TRBJ2-5,TRBV7-3,CASSLGAWETQYF,TGTGCCAGCAGCCTCGGGGCTTGGGAGACCCAGTACTTC
TRBD1,NA,TRBJ2-7,TRBV6-2/TRBV6-3,CASSGTRQGYEQYF,TGTGCCAGCAGTGGGACCCGACAGGGCTACGAGCAGTACTTC
TRBD1,many,TRBJ1-1,TRBV5-1,CASSWGGTGYTEAFF,TGCGCCAGCAGCTGGGGGGGGACAGGGTACACTGAAGCTTTCTTT
NA,many,TRBJ2-5,TRBV5-5,CASMRPQETQYF,TGTGCCAGCATGAGGCCCCAAGAGACCCAGTACTTC
NA,NA,TRBJ2-7,TRBV6-5,CASSYLRRSSYNEQYF,TGTGCCAGCAGTTACCTCCGACGAAGCTCCTACAATGAGCAGTACTTC
TRBD1,few,TRBJ1-2,TRBV16,CASSQSRAGGAYGYTF,TGTGCCAGCAGCCAATCGCGGGCAGGGGGCGCCTATGGCTACACCTTC
NA,NA,TRBJ1-2,TRBV11-2,CAGIPGGRRANYGYTF,TGTGCCGGCATCCCTGGGGGCAGGCGAGCTAACTATGGCTACACCTTC
NA,few,TRBJ1-1,TRBV20-1,CSARGRQSTEAFF,TGCAGTGCTAGAGGACGGCAGAGCACCGAAGCTTTCTTT
TRBD1,few,TRBJ2-7,TRBV5-1,CASSYKGQKAYEQYF,TGCGCCAGCAGCTATAAGGGACAGAAAGCCTACGAGCAGTACTTC
NA,NA,TRBJ1-1,TRBV9,CASSVGGETEAFF,TGTGCCAGCAGCGTAGGGGGGGAGACTGAAGCTTTCTTT
NA,NA,TRBJ2-3,TRBV27,CASSLSAATTDTQYF,TGTGCCAGCAGTTTATCGGCAGCGACCACAGATACGCAGTATTTT
NA,many,TRBJ1-1,TRBV12-3/TRBV12-4,CASTTLGQGGTEAFF,TGTGCCAGTACCACATTGGGGCAGGGAGGCACTGAAGCTTTCTTT
NA,NA,TRBJ1-5,TRBV12-3/TRBV12-4,CASSLARDFNQPQHF,TGTGCCAGCAGTTTGGCCAGAGACTTCAATCAGCCCCAGCATTTT
NA,many,TRBJ2-3,TRBV20-1,CSGRDPRGPDTQYF,TGCAGTGGAAGGGACCCAAGGGGACCAGATACGCAGTATTTT
NA,few,TRBJ1-5,TRBV30,CAWSVPGDYSNQPQHF,TGTGCCTGGAGTGTACCGGGGGACTATAGCAATCAGCCCCAGCATTTT
TRBD1,few,TRBJ2-1,TRBV12-3/TRBV12-4,CASSLRQGGETQFF,TGTGCCAGCAGTTTACGACAGGGTGGGGAGACCCAGTTCTTC
NA,few,TRBJ2-7,TRBV5-1,CASSPGGVDDEQYF,TGCGCCAGCAGCCCGGGTGGGGTAGACGACGAGCAGTACTTC
NA,many,TRBJ2-3,TRBV6-5,CASGLGGTDTQYF,TGTGCCAGCGGCTTGGGAGGCACAGATACGCAGTATTTT
TRBD1,many,TRBJ2-3,TRBV20-1,CSAREDRGGTDTQYF,TGCAGTGCTAGGGAAGACAGGGGCGGCACAGATACGCAGTATTTT
NA,NA,TRBJ2-7,TRBV11-2,CASSKSDGTYEQYF,TGTGCCAGCAGCAAATCCGACGGCACCTACGAGCAGTACTTC
NA,many,TRBJ1-1,TRBV29-1,CSVEALRVGAEAFF,TGCAGCGTTGAAGCTCTGAGGGTGGGAGCTGAAGCTTTCTTT
NA,many,TRBJ2-7,TRBV11-2,CASATYAGGSDEQYF,TGTGCCAGCGCCACTTACGCTGGGGGGTCAGACGAGCAGTACTTC
NA,NA,TRBJ2-1,TRBV5-1,CASSLVDQNNEQFF,TGCGCCAGCAGCTTGGTGGACCAGAACAATGAGCAGTTCTTC
TRBD1,many,TRBJ2-7,TRBV4-1,CASSPTWTGVSYEQYF,TGCGCCAGCAGCCCGACTTGGACAGGGGTCTCCTACGAGCAGTACTTC
TRBD1,many,TRBJ1-2,TRBV3-1,CASSRGQGNYGYTF,TGTGCCAGCAGCCGCGGACAGGGGAACTATGGCTACACCTTC
NA,few,TRBJ2-2,TRBV5-1,CASSPSGGTGELFF,TGCGCCAGCAGCCCATCCGGGGGAACCGGGGAGCTGTTTTTT
NA,NA,TRBJ1-1,TRBV12-3/TRBV12-4,CASSQREGEAFF,TGTGCCAGCAGTCAGCGGGAGGGGGAAGCTTTCTTT
NA,few,TRBJ2-7,TRBV5-1,CASSWSTSYEQYF,TGCGCCAGCAGCTGGTCGACAAGCTACGAGCAGTACTTC
NA,NA,TRBJ2-7,TRBV6-5,CASSYSRVRGAYEQYF,TGTGCCAGCAGTTACTCTAGGGTTAGAGGGGCCTACGAGCAGTACTTC
TRBD2,NA,TRBJ2-1,TRBV20-1,CSAVPLAGGPVEQFF,TGCAGTGCTGTTCCCCTAGCGGGAGGGCCCGTTGAGCAGTTCTTC
TRBD1,few,TRBJ1-5,TRBV27,CASSPLDRGLQPQHF,TGTGCCAGCAGTCCATTGGACAGGGGGCTTCAGCCCCAGCATTTT
NA,few,TRBJ2-5,TRBV20-1,CSAFPALLALETQYF,TGCAGTGCTTTCCCCGCCCTACTAGCACTAGAGACCCAGTACTTC
TRBD1,many,TRBJ1-6,TRBV5-1,CASSSGQGGEPLHF,TGCGCCAGCAGCTCAGGACAGGGTGGAGAACCCCTCCACTTT
NA,many,TRBJ2-5,TRBV28,CASKGGEETQYF,TGTGCCAGCAAAGGGGGGGAAGAGACCCAGTACTTC
NA,many,TRBJ2-1,TRBV5-1,CASSLASNEQFF,TGCGCCAGCAGCTTGGCGTCTAATGAGCAGTTCTTC
NA,many,TRBJ2-7,TRBV4-1,CASSQDSEENVDEQYF,TGCGCCAGCAGCCAAGATTCGGAAGAAAACGTAGACGAGCAGTACTTC
TRBD1,many,TRBJ2-1,TRBV5-1,CASSLGMGQGLNEQFF,TGCGCCAGCAGCTTGGGAATGGGACAGGGACTCAATGAGCAGTTCTTC
NA,many,TRBJ2-7,TRBV7-8,CASSFLDGQASYEQYF,TGTGCCAGCAGCTTCCTGGATGGTCAGGCCTCCTACGAGCAGTACTTC
NA,NA,TRBJ2-3,TRBV12-3/TRBV12-4,CASSLGRSQSTDTQYF,TGTGCCAGCAGTTTGGGGCGGAGCCAAAGCACAGATACGCAGTATTTT
NA,many,TRBJ2-7,TRBV29-1,CSATPRDFSYEQYF,TGCAGCGCAACCCCCCGTGACTTCTCCTACGAGCAGTACTTC
NA,NA,TRBJ1-1,TRBV15,CATRGGNTEAFF,TGTGCCACCCGGGGAGGGAACACTGAAGCTTTCTTT
NA,once,TRBJ2-7,TRBV12-3/TRBV12-4,CASSPHGSFLYEQYF,TGTGCCAGCAGCCCCCACGGGTCCTTTCTGTACGAGCAGTACTTC
NA,NA,TRBJ1-6,TRBV20-1,CSARGDRNSPLHF,TGCAGTGCTAGAGGGGACCGGAATTCACCCCTCCACTTT
NA,many,TRBJ2-1,TRBV30,CAWSVRGTLNNEQFF,TGTGCCTGGAGTGTTCGGGGGACACTGAACAATGAGCAGTTCTTC
NA,few,TRBJ1-4,TRBV5-1,CASSLGRPNEKLFF,TGCGCCAGCAGCTTAGGACGCCCCAATGAAAAACTGTTTTTT
NA,once,TRBJ2-1,TRBV9,CASSVEEQGNNEQVF,TGTGCCAGCAGCGTAGAAGAGCAGGGGAACAATGAGCAGGTCTTC
TRBD2,many,TRBJ2-1,TRBV25-1,CASRKAGGNEQFF,TGTGCCAGCCGCAAAGCGGGAGGCAATGAGCAGTTCTTC
NA,once,TRBJ1-5,TRBV7-2,CASSTTGSGNQPQHF,TGTGCCAGCAGCACCACCGGGTCCGGGAATCAGCCCCAGCATTTT
NA,few,TRBJ2-5,TRBV18,CASSPNPGETQYF,TGTGCCAGCTCACCAAACCCGGGGGAGACCCAGTACTTC
TRBD1,NA,TRBJ1-1,TRBV2,CASSESGGDTEAFF,TGTGCCAGCAGTGAGTCAGGGGGCGACACTGAAGCTTTCTTT
TRBD1,NA,TRBJ2-7,TRBV30,CAWSWGQGNDEQYF,TGTGCCTGGAGTTGGGGACAGGGGAACGACGAGCAGTACTTC
NA,many,TRBJ2-6,TRBV6-5,CASRDYSSGANVLTF,TGTGCCAGCAGGGACTATAGCTCTGGGGCCAACGTCCTGACTTTC
NA,few,TRBJ1-5,TRBV20-1,CSARQGPQTPQHF,TGCAGTGCTAGACAGGGCCCGCAGACTCCCCAGCATTTT
NA,NA,TRBJ1-1,TRBV5-5,CASHPGGGLPNTEAFF,TGTGCCAGCCACCCCGGGGGGGGACTCCCGAACACTGAAGCTTTCTTT
NA,NA,TRBJ1-5,TRBV4-1,CASSPPTGSNQPQHF,TGCGCCAGCAGCCCGCCTACAGGGAGCAATCAGCCCCAGCATTTT
NA,few,TRBJ1-1,TRBV5-5,CASSWGTGTEAFF,TGTGCCAGCAGCTGGGGGACGGGCACTGAAGCTTTCTTT
NA,many,TRBJ2-1,TRBV28,CASSFLEGGASSYNEQFF,TGTGCCAGCAGTTTCCTAGAGGGGGGGGCTAGCTCCTACAATGAGCAGTTCTTC
NA,NA,TRBJ2-1,TRBV5-1,CASSLGAGLNEQFF,TGCGCCAGCAGCTTGGGGGCAGGTCTCAATGAGCAGTTCTTC